This T cell receptor beta chain stems from a study of graft-versus-host responses after intestinal transplantation. Study-wide context: Multivisceral, liver-intestinal, or isolated intestinal transplants were given to recipients. Every one of the recipients received anti-thymocyte globulin induction and afterwards took tacrolimus and steroids for around 3 years.

As regards this clone: Its cognate antigen is unknown.

Whole-study results and caveats: Graft-donor T cell macrochimerism in patients accompanied high graft-versus-host to host-versus-graft clonal ratios in allografts. Among recipient marrow samples, GvH clones were found; some appeared first in ileum or blood.

The assay was immunoSEQ multiplex PCR, and TCRdb's table has in-frame clones only and misses some. The sample consists of over 15,000 clones, 80% to 90% of them appearing once. Trimming left V 7 bases short and J 3 bases short, with 24 bases between. The CDR3 has 17 residues. Per the germline V gene, CDR1 is SQVTM and CDR2 is ANQGSEA. The TCR originated in a human patient who received an intestinal transplant, so some T cells may come from the graft donor. Source: PBMCs, taken approximately 3.5 months after intestinal transplant. The chain uses TRBV29-1 and TRBJ2-2; the D is unclear. The CDR3 sequence: CSAQGSRRHPDTGELFF. DNA of the CDR3: TGCAGCGCCCAAGGATCGAGGCGGCATCCGGACACCGGGGAGCTGTTTTTT.